This record concerns one T cell receptor (beta chain) sequence. The use of a sample-barcoded 5' primer and a J-beta primer mix characterized a second PCR of about 6 to 11 cycles. TCRdb recomputed calls from the 5' RACE reads with MiXCR, one row per CDR3 protein. This table holds under 1 million distinct CDR3 sequences, about 42% found once. The data are from a study of blood T cells in healthy people across ages. V was clipped by 6 bases and J by 5 bases, with 28 bases between them. Germline values: CDR1 MNHEY, CDR2 SVGEGT. The CDR3 is 18 amino acids. This TCR was recovered from a man aged 55 to 70 in good health. This chain connects TRBV6-2 or TRBV6-3 to TRBJ2-5; D may be TRBD1 (6 bases). Sequencing was carried out using blood. CDR3 sequence: CASSYVRDNSPFWETQYF. CDR3 nucleotide sequence: TGTGCCAGCAGCTACGTAAGGGACAACTCCCCGTTTTGGGAGACCCAGTACTTC.